A single sample is the source of the 5 T cell receptor beta chains below, sequenced in a study of blood T cell repertoires in COVID-19 (TCRdb year 2020). The library was obtained by the immunoSEQ multiplex PCR assay. Held by TCRdb, this immuneACCESS table contains in-frame sequences only and omits some clones. Under half of the omission traces to an unresolved V gene where checked; the cause of the rest is unknown. This sample comprises 90,000 to 150,000 clones, approximately 90% of them detected only once. Of the sample, roughly a quarter falls within the top ten clones. Sequenced: peripheral blood. These receptors originate from a man between 65 and 79 years old with active or convalescent COVID-19.

CDR3 nucleotide sequence: TGCGCCAGCAGTCATTACCCAGGGAACAATTCACCCCTCCACTTT. The encoded protein is CASSHYPGNNSPLHF. The chain links TRBV23-1 to TRBJ1-6, with D perhaps TRBD1 (5 bases). TRBV23-1 is an ORF for which the function is uncertain. The V end was cut by 3 bases, the J end by 7 bases, with 13 bases between. The CDR3 has 15 residues.

The V and J genes are TRBV5-6 and TRBJ2-2; 8 nucleotides line up with TRBD2. Germline V gene data show CDR1 as SGHDT and CDR2 as YYEEEE. The CDR3 runs 16 residues. V trimming: 3 bases; J trimming: 5 bases; junction bases outside the gene matches: 9. The CDR3 nucleotides are TGTGCCAGCAGCTGGGGACTAGATGTTTCGACCGGGGAGCTGTTTTTT. Its protein is CASSWGLDVSTGELFF.

The chain employs TRBV29-1 and TRBJ2-7; 7 bases are shared with TRBD2. Germline V gene sequence: CDR1 SQVTM, CDR2 ANQGSEA. CDR3 length equals 13 residues. With V trimmed by 3 bases and J by 5 bases, 7 bases remained unmatched. CDR3 protein: CSVEWTRGDEQYF. CDR3 coding DNA: TGCAGCGTTGAGTGGACTAGAGGCGACGAGCAGTACTTC.

This clone was detected a few times. V gene TRBV4-1 combines with J gene TRBJ2-1, with 10 bases matching TRBD2. This CDR3 is built from 14 residues. The J segment lost 9 bases and the V segment lost 4 bases, leaving 6 bases of the junction unmatched. Germline V lookup: CDR1 MGHRA, CDR2 YSYEKL. CDR3 region: CASSPSSGSSEQFF. The CDR3 DNA follows: TGCGCCAGCAGCCCTTCTAGCGGGAGTAGTGAGCAGTTCTTC.

V and J are TRBV9 and TRBJ2-3, with 7 bases lining up with TRBD1. V was clipped by 4 bases and J by 4 bases; unmatched bases: 6. The CDR3 sequence is 14 residues long. The germline CDR1 and CDR2 sequences are SGDLS and YYNGEE. CDR3 protein: CASSPTGQPDTQYF. The CDR3 region has the DNA TGTGCCAGCAGCCCGACGGGACAGCCAGATACGCAGTATTTT.